One and the same sample provided the 6 T cell receptor beta chains below, sequenced in a study of T cell responses to AZD1222 COVID-19 vaccine. Produced via immunoSEQ multiplex PCR; TCRdb's table is partial and in-frame only. The sample yields 110,000 or so clones, approximately 88% seen once. The material was peripheral blood, obtained 28 days after the second AZD1222 dose. Receptor source: an adult who received the AZD1222 COVID-19 vaccine.

The chain has TRBV5-1 and TRBJ1-2, with D perhaps TRBD1 (6 bases). From germline, CDR1 is SGHRS and CDR2 YFSETQ. This CDR3 is 14 amino acids long. The ends were cut back, 0 bases at V and 6 bases at J, with 12 bases in the middle. For the CDR3, the DNA is TGCGCCAGCAGCTTGGGGACAGCAGGACATGGCTACACCTTC. It yields the protein CASSLGTAGHGYTF. Drawing the rest from reference TRBV5-1 and TRBJ1-2, the complete variable domain is KAGVTQTPRYLIKTRGQQVTLSCSPISGHRSVSWYQQTPGQGLQFLFEYFSETQRNKGNFPGRFSGRQFSNSRSEMNVSTLELGDSALYLCASSLGTAGHGYTFGSGTRLTVV.

The rearrangement joins TRBV7-3 to TRBJ1-6; 10 positions agree with TRBD1. Germline-derived CDR1 and CDR2 are SGHTA and FQGTGA. The CDR3 sequence is 18 residues long. V shed 5 bases, J shed 3 bases, and the junction held 10 bases outside the gene matches. The CDR3 DNA sequence: TGTGCCAGCAGCCTTAAAGGGGGGACAGGGGACTATAATTCACCCCTCCACTTT. This encodes CASSLKGGTGDYNSPLHF. Looking up the rest from reference TRBV7-3 and TRBJ1-6 gives the full variable domain: GAGVSQTPSNKVTEKGKYVELRCDPISGHTALYWYRQSLGQGPEFLIYFQGTGAADDSGLPNDRFFAVRPEGSVSTLKIQRTERGDSAVYLCASSLKGGTGDYNSPLHFGNGTRLTVT.

This chain joins TRBV11-2 and TRBJ2-3, with D perhaps TRBD1 (5 bases). The CDR3 covers 13 residues. CDR1 and CDR2 from the germline V gene are SGHAT and FQNNGV. Trimming removed 2 bases at V and 8 bases at J, with 11 bases between. CDR3 in DNA: TGTGCCAGCAGCTTACCGGACATCGTTACGCAGTATTTT. As protein: CASSLPDIVTQYF.

The chain uses TRBV12-3 or TRBV12-4 and TRBJ1-3; D not resolved. Trimming removed 5 bases at V and 9 bases at J, with 11 bases between. There are 12 residues in the CDR3. Here the CDR3 DNA reads TGTGCCAGCAGTCCTCCGGGTTTCACCATATATTTT. Encoded protein: CASSPPGFTIYF.

The chain joins TRBV5-1 to TRBJ1-2; TRBD1 aligns across 8 bases. The germline CDR1 and CDR2 sequences are SGHRS and YFSETQ. The CDR3 consists of 13 residues. The ends lost 5 bases at V and 7 bases at J; junction bases unmatched: 7. The chain's CDR3 is CASRPDRGGGYTF. The DNA for the CDR3 is TGCGCCAGCAGACCCGACAGGGGAGGTGGCTACACCTTC.

This chain links TRBV7-2 with TRBJ1-5; D not resolved. Deletions cut 3 bases from V and 3 bases from J, with 6 bases between. This CDR3 has 13 amino acids. The germline V gene encodes CDR1 SGHTA and CDR2 FQGNSA. This chain's CDR3 is CASSLSVNQPQHF. CDR3 bases: TGTGCCAGCAGCTTGTCTGTCAATCAGCCCCAGCATTTT. The full variable domain, with the rest looked up from reference TRBV7-2 and TRBJ1-5, is GAGVSQSPSNKVTEKGKDVELRCDPISGHTALYWYRQSLGQGLEFLIYFQGNSAPDKSGLPSDRFSAERTGGSVSTLTIQRTQQEDSAVYLCASSLSVNQPQHFGDGTRLSIL.